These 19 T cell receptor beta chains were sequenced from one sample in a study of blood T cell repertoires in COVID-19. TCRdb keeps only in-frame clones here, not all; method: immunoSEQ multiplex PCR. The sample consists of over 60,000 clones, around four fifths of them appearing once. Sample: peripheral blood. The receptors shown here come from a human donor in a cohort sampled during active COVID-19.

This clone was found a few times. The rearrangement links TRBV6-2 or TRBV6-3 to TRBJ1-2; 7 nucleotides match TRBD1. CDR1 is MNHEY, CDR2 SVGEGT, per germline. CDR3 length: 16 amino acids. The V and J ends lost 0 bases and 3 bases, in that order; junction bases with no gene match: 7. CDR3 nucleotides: TGTGCCAGCAGTTACTCTCCACTCGGGACAGACTATGGCTACACCTTC. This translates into CASSYSPLGTDYGYTF.

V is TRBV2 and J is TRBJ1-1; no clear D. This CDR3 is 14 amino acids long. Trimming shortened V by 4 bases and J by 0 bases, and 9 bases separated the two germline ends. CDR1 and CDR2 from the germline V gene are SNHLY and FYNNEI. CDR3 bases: TGTGCCAGCAGTGCCCCAGGTATGAACACTGAAGCTTTCTTT. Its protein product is CASSAPGMNTEAFF.

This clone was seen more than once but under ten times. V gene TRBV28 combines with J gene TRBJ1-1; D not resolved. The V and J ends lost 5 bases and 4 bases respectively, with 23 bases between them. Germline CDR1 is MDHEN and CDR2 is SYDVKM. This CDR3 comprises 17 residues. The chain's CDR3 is CASSPFRGIPSPTEAFF. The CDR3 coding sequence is TGTGCCAGCAGTCCCTTTCGGGGAATCCCGAGTCCCACTGAAGCTTTCTTT.

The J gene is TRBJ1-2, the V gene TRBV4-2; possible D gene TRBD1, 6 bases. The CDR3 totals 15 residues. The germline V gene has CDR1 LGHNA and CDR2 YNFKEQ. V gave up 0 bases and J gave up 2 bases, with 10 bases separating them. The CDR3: CASSQEQGINYGYTF. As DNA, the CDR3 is TGTGCCAGCAGCCAAGAACAGGGAATAAACTATGGCTACACCTTC.

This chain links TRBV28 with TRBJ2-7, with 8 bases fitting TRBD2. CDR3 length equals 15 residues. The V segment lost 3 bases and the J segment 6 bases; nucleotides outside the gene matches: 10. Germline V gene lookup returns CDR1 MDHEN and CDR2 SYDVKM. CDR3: CASSLPRGSGIEQYF. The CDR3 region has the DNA TGTGCCAGCAGTTTGCCCCGGGGTAGCGGGATCGAGCAGTACTTC.

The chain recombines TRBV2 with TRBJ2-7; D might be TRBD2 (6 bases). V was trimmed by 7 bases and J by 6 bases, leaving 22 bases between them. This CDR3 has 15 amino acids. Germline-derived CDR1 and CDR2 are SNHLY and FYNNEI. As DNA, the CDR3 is TGTGCCAGCATGGCGGAGGCATACGGGGGAGGCGAGCAGTACTTC. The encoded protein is CASMAEAYGGGEQYF. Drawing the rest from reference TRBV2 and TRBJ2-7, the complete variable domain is EPEVTQTPSHQVTQMGQEVILRCVPISNHLYFYWYRQILGQKVEFLVSFYNNEISEKSEIFDDQFSVERPDGSNFTLKIRSTKLEDSAMYFCASMAEAYGGGEQYFGPGTRLTVT.

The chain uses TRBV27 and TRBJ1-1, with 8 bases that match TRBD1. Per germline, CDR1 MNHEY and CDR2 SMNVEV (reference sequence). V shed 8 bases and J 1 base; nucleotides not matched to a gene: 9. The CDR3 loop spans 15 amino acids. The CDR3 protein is CASQRTGLGNTEAFF. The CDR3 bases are TGTGCCAGCCAACGGACAGGGCTGGGGAACACTGAAGCTTTCTTT.

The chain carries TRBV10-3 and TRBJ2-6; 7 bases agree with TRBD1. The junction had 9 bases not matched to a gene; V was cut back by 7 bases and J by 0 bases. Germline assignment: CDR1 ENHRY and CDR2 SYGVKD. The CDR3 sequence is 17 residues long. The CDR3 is CAITETGTLSGANVLTF. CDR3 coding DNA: TGTGCCATCACCGAGACAGGGACCCTCTCTGGGGCCAACGTCCTGACTTTC.

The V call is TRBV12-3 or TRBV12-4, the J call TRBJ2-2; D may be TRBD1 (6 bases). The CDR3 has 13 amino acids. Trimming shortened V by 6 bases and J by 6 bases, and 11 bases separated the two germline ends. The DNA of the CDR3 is TGTGCCAGCAGGCCTACAGGGTCCGGGGAGCTGTTTTTT. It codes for CASRPTGSGELFF.

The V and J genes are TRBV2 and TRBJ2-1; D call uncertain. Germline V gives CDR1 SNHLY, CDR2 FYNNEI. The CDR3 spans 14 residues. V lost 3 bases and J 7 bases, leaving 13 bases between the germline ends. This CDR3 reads CASSDDWPRNEQFF. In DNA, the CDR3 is TGTGCCAGCAGTGACGACTGGCCTAGGAATGAGCAGTTCTTC.

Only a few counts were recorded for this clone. The CDR3 spells CASSFRTINTEAFF. The CDR3 nucleotides are TGTGCCAGCAGCTTTCGGACAATAAACACTGAAGCTTTCTTT. This chain uses TRBV5-6 with TRBJ1-1, with D possibly being TRBD1 (5 bases). The CDR3 spans 14 residues. CDR1 and CDR2 (germline): SGHDT, YYEEEE. The ends were cut back, 2 bases at V and 2 bases at J, with 10 bases in the middle.

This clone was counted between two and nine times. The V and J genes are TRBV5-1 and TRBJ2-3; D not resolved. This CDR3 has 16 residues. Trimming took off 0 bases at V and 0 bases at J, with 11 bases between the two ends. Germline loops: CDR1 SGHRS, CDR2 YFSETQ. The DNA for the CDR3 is TGCGCCAGCAGCTTGGGTCAGGCGACGAGCACAGATACGCAGTATTTT. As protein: CASSLGQATSTDTQYF.

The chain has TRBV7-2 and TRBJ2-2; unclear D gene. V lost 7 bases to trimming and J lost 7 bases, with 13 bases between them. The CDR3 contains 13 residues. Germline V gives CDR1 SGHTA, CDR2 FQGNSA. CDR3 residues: CASTLSRGGELFF. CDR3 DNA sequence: TGTGCCAGCACCCTGTCCCGCGGCGGGGAGCTGTTTTTT.

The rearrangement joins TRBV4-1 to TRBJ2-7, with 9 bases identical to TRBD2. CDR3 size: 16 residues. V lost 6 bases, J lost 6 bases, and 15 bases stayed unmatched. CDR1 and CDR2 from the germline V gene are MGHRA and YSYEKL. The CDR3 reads CASSRAGGTARGEQYF. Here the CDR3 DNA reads TGCGCCAGCAGTAGAGCGGGAGGAACGGCAAGGGGCGAGCAGTACTTC.

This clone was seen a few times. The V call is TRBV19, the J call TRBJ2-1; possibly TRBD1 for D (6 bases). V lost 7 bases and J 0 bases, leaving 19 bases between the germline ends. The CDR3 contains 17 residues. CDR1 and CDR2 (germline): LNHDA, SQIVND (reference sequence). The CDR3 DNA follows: TGTGCCAGTATCAAAAGGGGGAGCGGAAGCTCCTACAATGAGCAGTTCTTC. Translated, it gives CASIKRGSGSSYNEQFF.

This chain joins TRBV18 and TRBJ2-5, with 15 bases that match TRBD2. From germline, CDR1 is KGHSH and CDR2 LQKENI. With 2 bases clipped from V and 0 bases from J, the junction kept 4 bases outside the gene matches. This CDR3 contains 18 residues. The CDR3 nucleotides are TGTGCCAGCTCACCATCAGGACTAGCGGGAGGGTACCAAGAGACCCAGTACTTC. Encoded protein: CASSPSGLAGGYQETQYF.

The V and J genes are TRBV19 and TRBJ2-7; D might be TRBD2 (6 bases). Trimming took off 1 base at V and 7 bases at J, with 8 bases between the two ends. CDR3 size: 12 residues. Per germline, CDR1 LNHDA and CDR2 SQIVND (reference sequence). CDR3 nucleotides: TGTGCCAGTAGTATAGTTGCGGGGGAGCAGTACTTC. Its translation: CASSIVAGEQYF.

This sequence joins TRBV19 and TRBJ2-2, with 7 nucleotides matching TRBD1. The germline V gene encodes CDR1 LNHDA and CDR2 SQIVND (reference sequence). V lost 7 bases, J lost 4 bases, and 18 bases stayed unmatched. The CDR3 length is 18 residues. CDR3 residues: CASTRLPQGRKITGELFF. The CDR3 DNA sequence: TGTGCCAGTACTAGACTACCACAGGGGCGCAAGATCACCGGGGAGCTGTTTTTT.

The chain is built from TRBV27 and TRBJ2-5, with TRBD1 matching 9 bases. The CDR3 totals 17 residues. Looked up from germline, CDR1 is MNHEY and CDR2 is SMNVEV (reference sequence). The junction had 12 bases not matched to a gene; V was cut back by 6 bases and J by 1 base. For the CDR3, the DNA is TGTGCCAGCAGCCCGGGACAGGGAAAGGAGGGCCAAGAGACCCAGTACTTC. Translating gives CASSPGQGKEGQETQYF.